The present TCR beta chain was sequenced within a study of control samples from healthy donors and cancer patients. The CDR3 is made up of 11 amino acids. With V trimmed by 9 bases and J by 7 bases, 5 bases remained unmatched. Germline-derived CDR1 and CDR2 are MNHEY and SMNVEV (reference sequence). Sequencing used immunoSEQ multiplex PCR; TCRdb keeps in-frame clones, though not all of them. The sample holds about 77,000 clones, 92% seen once. The receptor was derived from a woman in her sixties or seventies in good health. This chain connects TRBV27 to TRBJ1-2, with TRBD1 matching over 7 bases. Sequenced sample: blood. CDR3 residues: CARDRTVGYTF. Here the CDR3 DNA reads TGTGCCAGGGACAGGACCGTTGGCTACACCTTC.